Below, one TCR beta chain is given with its context. These data originate in a study of blood T cell repertoires in COVID-19. Germline assignment: CDR1 SNHLY and CDR2 FYNNEI. V lost 3 bases to trimming and J lost 11 bases, with 16 bases between them. The CDR3 totals 13 residues. The method was immunoSEQ multiplex PCR; TCRdb's version includes in-frame clones alone and lacks a portion of them. The data show roughly 64,000 clones, approximately 86% seen once. The rearrangement uses TRBV2 and TRBJ1-1, with no clear D. This clonotype originated in a man aged 35-49 years with acute or convalescent COVID-19. Material: peripheral blood. This CDR3 reads CASSEDLGGSAFF. CDR3 coding DNA: TGTGCCAGCAGTGAGGACCTAGGCGGGTCTGCTTTCTTT.